This entry lists 5 T cell receptor beta chains sequenced from one sample in a study of Ad26.COV2.S vaccination and SARS-CoV-2 variants. Treatment noted: some 20 received Ad26.COV2.S at low or high dose, single or two shots; 5 received placebo; per-sample allocation not given. Sampling was done on day 63 after the first vaccine or placebo injection. The assay was immunoSEQ multiplex PCR, and TCRdb's table has in-frame clones only and misses some. The repertoire holds roughly 700,000 clones, about 90% seen once, with about 1.5% in the top ten. Specimen: peripheral blood, collected in a trial of Ad26.COV2.S vaccine versus placebo. These receptors originate from a person aged 18-60 years who received the Ad26.COV2.S COVID-19 vaccine or a placebo.

The rearrangement links TRBV3-1 (or the pseudogene TRBV3-2) to TRBJ2-3; D is unresolved. The CDR3 has 16 amino acids. V lost 4 bases and J lost 0, with 14 bases in between. Germline CDR1 is LGHDT and CDR2 is YNNKEL (reference sequence). CDR3 in amino acids: CASSPEPWPSTDTQYF. CDR3 bases: TGTGCCAGCAGCCCTGAACCGTGGCCCAGCACAGATACGCAGTATTTT.

The V and J genes are TRBV11-3 and TRBJ2-4; 9 bases are shared with TRBD2. This CDR3 comprises 17 residues. Germline V lookup: CDR1 SGHNT, CDR2 YENEEA. The trim removed 4 bases at V and 4 bases at J, leaving 11 bases unmatched. CDR3 loop: CASSSNLAGGAKNIQYF. The CDR3 DNA is TGTGCCAGCAGCTCAAATCTCGCGGGAGGGGCTAAAAACATTCAGTACTTC. The full variable domain, its missing parts supplied by reference TRBV11-3 and TRBJ2-4, is EAGVVQSPRYKIIEKKQPVAFWCNPISGHNTLYWYLQNLGQGPELLIRYENEEAVDDSQLPKDRFSAERLKGVDSTLKIQPAELGDSAVYLCASSSNLAGGAKNIQYFGAGTRLSVL.

The chain links TRBV3-1 (or the pseudogene TRBV3-2) to TRBJ2-7; 10 nucleotides align to TRBD2. The CDR3 runs to 15 residues. With 0 bases clipped from V and 2 bases from J, the junction kept 1 base outside the gene matches. Germline CDR1 and CDR2: LGHDT and YNNKEL (reference sequence). The chain's CDR3 is CASSQDGTSAYEQYF. The CDR3 DNA follows: TGTGCCAGCAGCCAAGATGGGACTAGCGCCTACGAGCAGTACTTC.

Of note for this clone: Other nucleotide sequences from this sample produce the same CDR3. The chain carries TRBV10-3 and TRBJ1-5; a possible D gene is TRBD1 (5 bases). CDR1 is ENHRY and CDR2 is SYGVKD in the germline V gene. The CDR3 extends over 13 amino acids. Trimming removed 2 bases from V and 5 bases from J, with 7 bases in between. CDR3 region: CAISEGGYQPQHF. The CDR3 DNA reads as TGTGCCATCAGTGAGGGGGGGTATCAGCCCCAGCATTTT.

CDR3 region: CASSSRTDYEQYF. CDR3 nucleotides: TGCGCCAGCAGCTCCCGGACCGACTACGAGCAGTACTTC. This chain connects TRBV4-1 to TRBJ2-7; D not certain. With 5 bases removed from V and 3 bases from J, the gap between germline ends came to 11 bases. The CDR3 spans 13 residues. Germline assignment: CDR1 MGHRA and CDR2 YSYEKL.